This T cell receptor beta chain is from a study of T cells in tuberculosis. Study context: The T cells targeted glucose monomycolate, a mycobacterial lipid, via CD1B.

The CDR3 extends over 16 amino acids. The ends lost 1 base at V and 4 bases at J; junction bases unmatched: 7. Per the germline V gene, CDR1 is SGHNT and CDR2 is YYREEE (reference sequence). Sequenced by immunoSEQ multiplex PCR; TCRdb stores in-frame clones only, minus some. The data show 7,500 to 8,500 clones, with around 95% seen just once and approximately 10% held by the top ten. The receptor was isolated from an adult with tuberculosis. V usage is TRBV5-4 and J usage is TRBJ1-3; 8 nucleotides agree with TRBD1. Material: PBMCs. The CDR3 sequence is CASSLYLGTGGNTIYF. The DNA for the CDR3 is TGTGCCAGCAGCTTGTATCTCGGGACAGGCGGAAACACCATATATTTT.